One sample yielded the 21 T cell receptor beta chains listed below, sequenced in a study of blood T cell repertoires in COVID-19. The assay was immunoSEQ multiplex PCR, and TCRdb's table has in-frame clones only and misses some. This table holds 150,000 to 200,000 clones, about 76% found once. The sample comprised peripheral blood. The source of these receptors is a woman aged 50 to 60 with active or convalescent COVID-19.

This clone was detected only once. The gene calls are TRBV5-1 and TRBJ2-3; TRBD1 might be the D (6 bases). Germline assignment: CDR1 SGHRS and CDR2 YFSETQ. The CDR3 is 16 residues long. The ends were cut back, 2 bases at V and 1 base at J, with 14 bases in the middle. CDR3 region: CASSFIQGFGTDTQYF. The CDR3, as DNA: TGCGCCAGCAGCTTTATCCAGGGGTTTGGCACAGATACGCAGTATTTT.

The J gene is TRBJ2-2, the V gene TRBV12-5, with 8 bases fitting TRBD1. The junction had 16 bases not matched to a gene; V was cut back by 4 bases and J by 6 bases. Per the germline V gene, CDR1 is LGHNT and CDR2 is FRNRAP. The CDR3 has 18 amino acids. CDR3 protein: CASGSHWAGGAKAGELFF. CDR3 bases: TGTGCTAGTGGTTCCCATTGGGCAGGGGGCGCGAAGGCCGGGGAGCTGTTTTTT.

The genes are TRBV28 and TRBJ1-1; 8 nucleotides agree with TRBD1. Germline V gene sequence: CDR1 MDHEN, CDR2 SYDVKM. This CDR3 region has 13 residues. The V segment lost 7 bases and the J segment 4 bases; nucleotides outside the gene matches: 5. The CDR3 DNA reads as TGTGCCAGCACCAAAGACAGGGGCACTGAAGCTTTCTTT. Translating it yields CASTKDRGTEAFF.

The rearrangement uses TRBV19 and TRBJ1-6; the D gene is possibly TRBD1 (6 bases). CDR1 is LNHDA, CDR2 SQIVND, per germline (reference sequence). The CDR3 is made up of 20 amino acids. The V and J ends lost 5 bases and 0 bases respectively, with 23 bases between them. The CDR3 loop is CASSQGARGHLSSYNSPLHF. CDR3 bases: TGTGCCAGTAGTCAAGGGGCTCGGGGACACCTTAGCTCCTATAATTCACCCCTCCACTTT.

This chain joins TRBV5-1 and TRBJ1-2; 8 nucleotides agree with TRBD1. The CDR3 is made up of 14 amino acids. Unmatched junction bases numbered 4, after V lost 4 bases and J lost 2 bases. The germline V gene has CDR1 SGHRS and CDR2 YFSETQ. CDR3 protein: CASSADRGNYGYTF. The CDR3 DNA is TGCGCCAGCAGCGCAGACAGGGGAAACTATGGCTACACCTTC.

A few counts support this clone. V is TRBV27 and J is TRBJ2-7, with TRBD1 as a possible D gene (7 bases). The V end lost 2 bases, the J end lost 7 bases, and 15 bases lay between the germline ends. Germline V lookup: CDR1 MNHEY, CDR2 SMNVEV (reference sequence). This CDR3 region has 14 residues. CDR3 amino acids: CASSLQGGRGEQYF. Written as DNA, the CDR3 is TGTGCCAGCAGTTTACAGGGGGGTCGGGGTGAGCAGTACTTC.

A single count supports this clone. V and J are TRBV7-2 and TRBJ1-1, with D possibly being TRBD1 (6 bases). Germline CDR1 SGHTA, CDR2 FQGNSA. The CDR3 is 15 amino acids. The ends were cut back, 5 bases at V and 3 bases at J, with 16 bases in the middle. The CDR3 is CASSPQGRGDTEAFF. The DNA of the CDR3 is TGTGCCAGCAGCCCCCAGGGGAGGGGGGACACTGAAGCTTTCTTT.

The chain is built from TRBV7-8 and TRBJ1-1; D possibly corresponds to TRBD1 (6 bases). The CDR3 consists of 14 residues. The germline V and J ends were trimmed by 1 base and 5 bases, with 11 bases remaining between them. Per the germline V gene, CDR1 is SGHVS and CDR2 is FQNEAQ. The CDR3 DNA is TGTGCCAGCAGCTTAGGACTCCAGGGGACTGAAGCTTTCTTT. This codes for CASSLGLQGTEAFF. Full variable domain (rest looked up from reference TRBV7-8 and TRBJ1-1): GAGVSQSPRYKVAKRGQDVALRCDPISGHVSLFWYQQALGQGPEFLTYFQNEAQLDKSGLPSDRFFAERPEGSVSTLKIQRTQQEDSAVYLCASSLGLQGTEAFFGQGTRLTVV.

The CDR3 region is CASSVTGEGNEQFF. In DNA, the CDR3 is TGTGCCAGCAGCGTTACGGGAGAAGGGAATGAGCAGTTCTTC. The chain recombines TRBV6-4 with TRBJ2-1; D is perhaps TRBD2 (6 bases). The V end lost 6 bases, the J end lost 7 bases, and 16 bases lay between the germline ends. Germline V gives CDR1 MRHNA, CDR2 SNTAGT. The CDR3 is 14 amino acids.

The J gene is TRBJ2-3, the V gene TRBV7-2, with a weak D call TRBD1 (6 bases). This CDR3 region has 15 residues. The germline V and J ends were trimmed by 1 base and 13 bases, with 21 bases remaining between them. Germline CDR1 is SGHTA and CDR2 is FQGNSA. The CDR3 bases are TGTGCCAGCAGCTTAGGGAATGTACAGGGCCTTCAAAAGTATTTT. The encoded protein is CASSLGNVQGLQKYF.

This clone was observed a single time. The CDR3 sequence: CASSLERAEPQHF. CDR3 nucleotides: TGTGCCAGCAGCTTAGAGCGGGCGGAGCCCCAGCATTTT. The chain employs TRBV7-2 and TRBJ1-5, with unresolved D. Germline values: CDR1 SGHTA, CDR2 FQGNSA. CDR3 length: 13 residues. V was shortened by 1 base and J by 8 bases, with 9 bases between the two germline ends. Combining the CDR3 with reference TRBV7-2 and TRBJ1-5 gives the whole variable domain GAGVSQSPSNKVTEKGKDVELRCDPISGHTALYWYRQSLGQGLEFLIYFQGNSAPDKSGLPSDRFSAERTGGSVSTLTIQRTQQEDSAVYLCASSLERAEPQHFGDGTRLSIL.

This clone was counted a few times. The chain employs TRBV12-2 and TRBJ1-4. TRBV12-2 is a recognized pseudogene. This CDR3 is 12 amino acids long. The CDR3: CASRLVTGAMFF. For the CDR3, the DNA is TGTGCAAGTCGCTTAGTTACGGGAGCGATGTTTTTT.

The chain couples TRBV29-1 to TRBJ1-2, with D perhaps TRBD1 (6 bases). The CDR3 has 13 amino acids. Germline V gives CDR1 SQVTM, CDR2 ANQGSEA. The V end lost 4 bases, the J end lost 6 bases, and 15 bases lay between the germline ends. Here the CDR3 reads CSVGPRGEDGYTF. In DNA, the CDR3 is TGCAGCGTTGGCCCCAGGGGAGAGGATGGCTACACCTTC.

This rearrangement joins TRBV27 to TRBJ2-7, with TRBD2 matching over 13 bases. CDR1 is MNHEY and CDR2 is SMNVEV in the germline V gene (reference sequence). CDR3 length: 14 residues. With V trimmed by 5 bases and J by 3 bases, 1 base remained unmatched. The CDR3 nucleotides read TGTGCCAGCAGTCGGACTAGCGGGAGCTACGAGCAGTACTTC. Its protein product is CASSRTSGSYEQYF.

For the CDR3, the DNA is TGTGCCAGTACCAGACTAGCGGGAGGCACAGATACGCAGTATTTT. Translated: CASTRLAGGTDTQYF. This chain links TRBV19 with TRBJ2-3, with 12 nucleotides matching TRBD2. V shed 7 bases and J 1 base; nucleotides not matched to a gene: 3. CDR1 and CDR2 (germline): LNHDA, SQIVND (reference sequence). The CDR3 loop spans 15 amino acids.

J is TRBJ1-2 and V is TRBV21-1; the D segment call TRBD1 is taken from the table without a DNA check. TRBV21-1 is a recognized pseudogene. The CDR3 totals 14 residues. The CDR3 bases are TGTGCCAGCAGCGAACCGGGACAGAGCTATGGCTACACCTTC. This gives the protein CASSEPGQSYGYTF.

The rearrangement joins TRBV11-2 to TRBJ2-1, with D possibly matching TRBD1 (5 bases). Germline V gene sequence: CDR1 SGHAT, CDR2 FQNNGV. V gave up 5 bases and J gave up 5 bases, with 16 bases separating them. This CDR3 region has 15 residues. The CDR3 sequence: CASSRGSTDNNEQFF. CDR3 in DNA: TGTGCCAGCAGCCGAGGATCGACGGACAACAATGAGCAGTTCTTC.

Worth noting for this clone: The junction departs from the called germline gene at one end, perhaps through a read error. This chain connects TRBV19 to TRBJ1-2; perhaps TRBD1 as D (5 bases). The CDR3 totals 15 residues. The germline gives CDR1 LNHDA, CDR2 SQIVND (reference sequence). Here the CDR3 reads CASNIAGLTNYGYTF. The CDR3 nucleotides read TGTGCCAGTAATATAGCGGGACTCACTAACTATGGCTACACCTTC. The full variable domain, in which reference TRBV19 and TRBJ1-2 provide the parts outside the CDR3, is DGGITQSPKYLFRKEGQNVTLSCEQNLNHDAMYWYRQDPGQGLRLIYYSQIVNDFQKGDIAEGYSVSREKKESFPLTVTSAQKNPTAFYLCASNIAGLTNYGYTFGSGTRLTVV.

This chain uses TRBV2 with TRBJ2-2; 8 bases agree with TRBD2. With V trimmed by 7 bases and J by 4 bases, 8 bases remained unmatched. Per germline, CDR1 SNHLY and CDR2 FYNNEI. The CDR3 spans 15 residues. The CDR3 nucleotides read TGTGCCAGCACGCTTGGCGGGAGGAGCACCGGGGAGCTGTTTTTT. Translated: CASTLGGRSTGELFF. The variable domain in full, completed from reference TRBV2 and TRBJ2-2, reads EPEVTQTPSHQVTQMGQEVILRCVPISNHLYFYWYRQILGQKVEFLVSFYNNEISEKSEIFDDQFSVERPDGSNFTLKIRSTKLEDSAMYFCASTLGGRSTGELFFGEGSRLTVL.

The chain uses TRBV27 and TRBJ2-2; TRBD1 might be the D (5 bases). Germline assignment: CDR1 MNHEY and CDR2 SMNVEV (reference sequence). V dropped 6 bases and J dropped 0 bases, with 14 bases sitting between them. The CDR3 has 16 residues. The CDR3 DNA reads TGTGCCAGCAGCTCGCAGGGAACTACGAACACCGGGGAGCTGTTTTTT. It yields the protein CASSSQGTTNTGELFF.

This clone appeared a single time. CDR3 protein: CASSAGTSGDTQYF. For the CDR3, the DNA is TGTGCCAGCAGCGCCGGGACTAGCGGAGATACGCAGTATTTT. The chain links TRBV9 to TRBJ2-3, with 11 positions matching TRBD2. This CDR3 is 14 amino acids long. The germline gives CDR1 SGDLS, CDR2 YYNGEE. V trimming: 3 bases; J trimming: 5 bases; junction bases outside the gene matches: 2.